The present TCR beta chain was sequenced within a study of cytomegalovirus exposure and HLA in healthy donors. General observations from the study: Common viral pathogens seemed, in a later analysis, to connect with several of the most significant clusters. Likely technical artifact: a cluster of highly shared sequence variants. Later, an analysis showed that TCR beta chains associated with HLA were more clonally expanded than others that were equally common. What TCR beta sequences reportedly achieved was accurate prediction of HLA-A and HLA-B alleles in most subjects.

The V gene lost 0 bases and the J gene lost 4 bases, with 9 bases spanning the gap. Looked up from germline, CDR1 is LGHNA and CDR2 is YSLEER. This CDR3 is 14 amino acids long. This PCR relied on a set of 60 Vbeta primers and 13 Jbeta primers. Repertoires were generated with immunoSEQ multiplex PCR, while TCRdb's copy carries only in-frame clones and drops some. The sample has 85,000 to 130,000 clones; roughly 79% are singletons. With respect to this clone: Its matching antigen is unknown.

The clonotype originates from a man in his 60s in good health and CMV-seropositive. Sequencing used PBMCs. This chain connects TRBV4-3 to TRBJ1-2; D gene ambiguous. The CDR3 sequence: CASSQDEGFYGYTF. CDR3 in DNA: TGCGCCAGCAGCCAAGATGAGGGTTTCTATGGCTACACCTTC.